A selection of T cell receptor beta chains follows, all from one sample in a study of control samples from healthy donors and cancer patients. TCRdb keeps only in-frame clones here, not all; method: immunoSEQ multiplex PCR. Of roughly 190,000 clones listed, roughly nine tenths are singletons. Sequencing was carried out using blood. Receptors were obtained from a man aged 25-45 years in good health. CDR3s include the opening cysteine and the closing phenylalanine or tryptophan. A D gene is named only where the DNA matches it firmly. Size is omitted from some rows. Given values are once, few, many or a class for expanded clones.

d_gene: -
abundance: -
j_gene: TRBJ2-1
v_gene: TRBV5-1
CDR3nt: TGCGCCAGCAGCTTGATCCCGTCTAATGAGCAGTTCTTC
CDR3aa: CASSLIPSNEQFF

d_gene: -
abundance: -
j_gene: TRBJ2-6
v_gene: TRBV5-1
CDR3nt: TGCGCCAGCAGCTTGGCCCCCAGGTCTGGGGCCAACGTCCTGACTTTC
CDR3aa: CASSLAPRSGANVLTF

d_gene: TRBD2
abundance: -
j_gene: TRBJ2-7
v_gene: TRBV7-6
CDR3nt: TGTGCCAGCAGCTCCGGGACTAGCGGTTCCTACGAGCAGTACTTC
CDR3aa: CASSSGTSGSYEQYF

d_gene: -
abundance: -
j_gene: TRBJ1-2
v_gene: TRBV19
CDR3nt: TGTGCCAGTAGACCCCTACAACCAAACTATGGCTACACCTTC
CDR3aa: CASRPLQPNYGYTF

d_gene: -
abundance: -
j_gene: TRBJ1-2
v_gene: TRBV15
CDR3nt: TGTGCCACCAGCAGAGGAAACGCTAACTATGGCTACACCTTC
CDR3aa: CATSRGNANYGYTF

d_gene: -
abundance: -
j_gene: TRBJ2-1
v_gene: TRBV19
CDR3nt: TGTGCCAGTAGTACACTCTACAATGAGCAGTTCTTC
CDR3aa: CASSTLYNEQFF

d_gene: TRBD2
abundance: -
j_gene: TRBJ2-6
v_gene: TRBV3-1/TRBV3-2
CDR3nt: TGTGCCAGCAGCCACCTCGGACTAGCGGGGTTGCCTGGGGCCAACGTCCTGACTTTC
CDR3aa: CASSHLGLAGLPGANVLTF

d_gene: TRBD1
abundance: -
j_gene: TRBJ1-2
v_gene: TRBV9
CDR3nt: TGTGCCAGCAGCGTAGGAGGGACAGGGGGTAACTATGGCTACACCTTC
CDR3aa: CASSVGGTGGNYGYTF

d_gene: -
abundance: -
j_gene: TRBJ1-1
v_gene: TRBV6-1
CDR3nt: TGTGCCAGCAGTGATTGGGGGTCTGAAGCTTTCTTT
CDR3aa: CASSDWGSEAFF

d_gene: TRBD1
abundance: few
j_gene: TRBJ1-6
v_gene: TRBV10-3
CDR3nt: TGTGCCATCAGTGAGTCCGAAACAGGGGTACCTAATTCACCCCTCCACTTT
CDR3aa: CAISESETGVPNSPLHF

d_gene: TRBD1
abundance: -
j_gene: TRBJ1-6
v_gene: TRBV15
CDR3nt: TGTGCCACCAGCAGAGACCGCGGGACAGGGCCGAGCTCCTATAATTCACCCCTCCACTTT
CDR3aa: CATSRDRGTGPSSYNSPLHF

d_gene: -
abundance: -
j_gene: TRBJ1-2
v_gene: TRBV7-9
CDR3nt: TGTGCCAGCAGCTCGACAGCCTATGAGTACTATGGCTACACCTTC
CDR3aa: CASSSTAYEYYGYTF

d_gene: -
abundance: once
j_gene: TRBJ1-5
v_gene: TRBV24-1
CDR3nt: TGTGCCACCAGCGCCGGGACCCCATATGGGAATCAGCCCCAGCATTTT
CDR3aa: CATSAGTPYGNQPQHF

d_gene: TRBD1
abundance: -
j_gene: TRBJ1-4
v_gene: TRBV30
CDR3nt: TGTGCCTGCCAGGTCGGAGACAGGGGAGGAAAACTGTTTTTT
CDR3aa: CACQVGDRGGKLFF

d_gene: -
abundance: -
j_gene: TRBJ2-5
v_gene: TRBV7-6
CDR3nt: TGTGCCAGCAACGTCCGGGGGATAGAGACCCAGTACTTC
CDR3aa: CASNVRGIETQYF

d_gene: TRBD1
abundance: -
j_gene: TRBJ2-1
v_gene: TRBV7-8
CDR3nt: TGTGCCAGCACGCATAGACAGGGGAGCTCCTACAATGAGCAGTTCTTC
CDR3aa: CASTHRQGSSYNEQFF

d_gene: TRBD1
abundance: -
j_gene: TRBJ2-7
v_gene: TRBV7-8
CDR3nt: TGTGCCAGCAGCTTATCCTGGACAGGAGGCGAGCAGTACTTC
CDR3aa: CASSLSWTGGEQYF

d_gene: -
abundance: -
j_gene: TRBJ1-2
v_gene: TRBV2
CDR3nt: TGTGCCAGCAGTGGGGGAGGGATTAACTATGGCTACACCTTC
CDR3aa: CASSGGGINYGYTF

d_gene: -
abundance: -
j_gene: TRBJ2-3
v_gene: TRBV2
CDR3nt: TGTGCCAGCAGTGAACCCAGGGGAGGGTTCGGAAGCACAGATACGCAGTATTTT
CDR3aa: CASSEPRGGFGSTDTQYF

d_gene: -
abundance: once
j_gene: TRBJ1-5
v_gene: TRBV30
CDR3nt: TGTGCCTGGAGTGTTGGAAGCAATCAGCCCCAGCATTTT
CDR3aa: CAWSVGSNQPQHF

d_gene: -
abundance: -
j_gene: TRBJ1-2
v_gene: TRBV5-8
CDR3nt: TGTGCCAGCAGCGACCCGGGACACTTACTGGGGAACTATGGCTACACCTTC
CDR3aa: CASSDPGHLLGNYGYTF

d_gene: TRBD1
abundance: -
j_gene: TRBJ1-6
v_gene: TRBV11-2
CDR3nt: TGTGCCAGCAGCTCCTGGAGTGGACAGGTCGCGATCCTCCACTTT
CDR3aa: CASSSWSGQVAILHF

d_gene: -
abundance: -
j_gene: TRBJ2-7
v_gene: TRBV9
CDR3nt: TGTGCCAGCAGCGCCGAACGGGGCTCCTACGAGCAGTACTTC
CDR3aa: CASSAERGSYEQYF

d_gene: -
abundance: -
j_gene: TRBJ2-4
v_gene: TRBV3-1/TRBV3-2
CDR3nt: TGTGCCAGCAGCCAAGGACTGACCAGGGAAAACATTCAGTACTTC
CDR3aa: CASSQGLTRENIQYF

d_gene: -
abundance: -
j_gene: TRBJ1-4
v_gene: TRBV30
CDR3nt: TGTGCCTGGAGTGTAGTGTCCCGTGAAAAACTGTTTTTT
CDR3aa: CAWSVVSREKLFF

d_gene: TRBD1
abundance: once
j_gene: TRBJ1-4
v_gene: TRBV10-3
CDR3nt: TGTGCCATCAGTCAGACAGGGGCCCATAATGAAAAACTGTTTTTT
CDR3aa: CAISQTGAHNEKLFF

d_gene: -
abundance: -
j_gene: TRBJ2-7
v_gene: TRBV11-2
CDR3nt: TGTGCCAGCAGCTTAGTTAAGTCCAACTGGGTCGAGCAGTACTTC
CDR3aa: CASSLVKSNWVEQYF

d_gene: TRBD1
abundance: -
j_gene: TRBJ1-5
v_gene: TRBV23-1
CDR3nt: TGCGCCAGCAGTGGGACAGGGACTGTTCAGCCCCAGCATTTT
CDR3aa: CASSGTGTVQPQHF

d_gene: -
abundance: -
j_gene: TRBJ2-7
v_gene: TRBV6-2/TRBV6-3
CDR3nt: TGTGCCAGCAGTAGGGCTTTGGCCTACGAGCAGTACTTC
CDR3aa: CASSRALAYEQYF

d_gene: -
abundance: -
j_gene: TRBJ1-1
v_gene: TRBV21-1
CDR3nt: TGTGCCAGCAGCCCCATGGGGGGATTCACTGAAGCTTTCTTT
CDR3aa: CASSPMGGFTEAFF

d_gene: TRBD1
abundance: -
j_gene: TRBJ2-3
v_gene: TRBV5-8
CDR3nt: TGTGCCAGCAGCTTGGGCAGGGGGCTTGGCACAGATACGCAGTATTTT
CDR3aa: CASSLGRGLGTDTQYF

d_gene: -
abundance: -
j_gene: TRBJ1-1
v_gene: TRBV7-3
CDR3nt: TGTGCCAGCAGCGCCGAGGGCGCGAGTAGTGAAGCTTTCTTT
CDR3aa: CASSAEGASSEAFF

d_gene: -
abundance: -
j_gene: TRBJ2-3
v_gene: TRBV2
CDR3nt: TGTGCCAGCAGGCCCTATGCAGGGACAGATACGCAGTATTTT
CDR3aa: CASRPYAGTDTQYF

d_gene: TRBD1
abundance: -
j_gene: TRBJ2-7
v_gene: TRBV7-8
CDR3nt: TGTGCCAGCAGCCGGGGACAGGGGAGCTCCTACGAGCAGTACTTC
CDR3aa: CASSRGQGSSYEQYF

d_gene: -
abundance: -
j_gene: TRBJ1-2
v_gene: TRBV27
CDR3nt: TGTGCCAGCAGTTTGAAGCTAAACTATGGCTACACCTTC
CDR3aa: CASSLKLNYGYTF

d_gene: -
abundance: -
j_gene: TRBJ1-2
v_gene: TRBV5-1
CDR3nt: TGCGCCAGCAGCCCTTTTGACAGATTAGGTGGCTACACCTTC
CDR3aa: CASSPFDRLGGYTF

d_gene: -
abundance: -
j_gene: TRBJ2-2
v_gene: TRBV4-2
CDR3nt: TGTGCCAGCAGCCAAGAATGGGGCGGGGCCCTGGCCGGGGAGCTGTTTTTT
CDR3aa: CASSQEWGGALAGELFF

d_gene: TRBD2
abundance: -
j_gene: TRBJ2-3
v_gene: TRBV11-2
CDR3nt: TGTGCCAGCAGCTTAGGGACTAGCGTCGGCACAGATACGCAGTATTTT
CDR3aa: CASSLGTSVGTDTQYF

d_gene: TRBD1
abundance: -
j_gene: TRBJ1-1
v_gene: TRBV3-1/TRBV3-2
CDR3nt: TGTGCCAGCAGCCAACGGGACAGAGGGGCTTTCTTT
CDR3aa: CASSQRDRGAFF

d_gene: -
abundance: -
j_gene: TRBJ2-7
v_gene: TRBV7-9
CDR3nt: TGTGCCAGCAGCTTTGAACTCCTGATGATACACGAGCAGTACTTC
CDR3aa: CASSFELLMIHEQYF

d_gene: TRBD2
abundance: -
j_gene: TRBJ2-1
v_gene: TRBV25-1
CDR3nt: TGTGCCAGCAGTGCCCCCGGGACTAGCCGCAATGAGCAGTTCTTC
CDR3aa: CASSAPGTSRNEQFF

d_gene: -
abundance: -
j_gene: TRBJ2-7
v_gene: TRBV7-9
CDR3nt: TGTGCCAGCAGCCCCTATGGGTCTTCCCTGGGAGAGCAGTACTTC
CDR3aa: CASSPYGSSLGEQYF

d_gene: -
abundance: -
j_gene: TRBJ1-2
v_gene: TRBV6-5
CDR3nt: TGTGCCAGCAGGGAGACGGGTTCTAACTATGGCTACACCTTC
CDR3aa: CASRETGSNYGYTF

d_gene: -
abundance: -
j_gene: TRBJ1-5
v_gene: TRBV2
CDR3nt: TGTGCCAGCAGCCGGGACACTCATCAGCCCCAGCATTTT
CDR3aa: CASSRDTHQPQHF

d_gene: -
abundance: -
j_gene: TRBJ1-2
v_gene: TRBV5-8
CDR3nt: TGTGCCAGCAGCTCCCGAACAGGAAACTATGGCTACACCTTC
CDR3aa: CASSSRTGNYGYTF

d_gene: TRBD1
abundance: once
j_gene: TRBJ2-6
v_gene: TRBV5-1
CDR3nt: TGCGCCAGCAGCTTGGCAGGGGGTGCCTCTGGGGCCAACGTCCTGACTTTC
CDR3aa: CASSLAGGASGANVLTF

d_gene: -
abundance: -
j_gene: TRBJ1-1
v_gene: TRBV9
CDR3nt: TGTGCCAGCAGCGTAGAGGCAGGGGAAGCTTTCTTT
CDR3aa: CASSVEAGEAFF

d_gene: TRBD1
abundance: few
j_gene: TRBJ1-4
v_gene: TRBV5-6
CDR3nt: TGTGCCAGCAGCCCGGGACAGGGGTTAGAAGGACTGTTTTTT
CDR3aa: CASSPGQGLEGLFF

d_gene: -
abundance: -
j_gene: TRBJ2-7
v_gene: TRBV28
CDR3nt: TGTGCCAGCAGTTTCAACTGGGAGCAGTACTTC
CDR3aa: CASSFNWEQYF

d_gene: -
abundance: -
j_gene: TRBJ1-1
v_gene: TRBV5-1
CDR3nt: TGCGCCAGCAGCCAGGCGGGAAACATGAACACTGAAGCTTTCTTT
CDR3aa: CASSQAGNMNTEAFF

d_gene: TRBD2
abundance: -
j_gene: TRBJ2-1
v_gene: TRBV5-1
CDR3nt: TGCGCCAGCAGCTTGTTTGGGACTACCCTGAGGGATGAGCAGTTCTTC
CDR3aa: CASSLFGTTLRDEQFF

d_gene: TRBD2
abundance: -
j_gene: TRBJ2-1
v_gene: TRBV7-2
CDR3nt: TGTGCCAGCAGCTCCGTCGGGGGGGCCCCCTACAATGAGCAGTTCTTC
CDR3aa: CASSSVGGAPYNEQFF

d_gene: TRBD2
abundance: -
j_gene: TRBJ2-7
v_gene: TRBV27
CDR3nt: TGTGCCAGCAGTCCCCGGGGGGGTTTCTACGAGCAGTACTTC
CDR3aa: CASSPRGGFYEQYF

d_gene: -
abundance: -
j_gene: TRBJ2-3
v_gene: TRBV24-1
CDR3nt: TGTGCCACCAGCGAGGGCAGGGAGACAGATACGCAGTATTTT
CDR3aa: CATSEGRETDTQYF